Below are 30 T cell receptor beta chains sequenced from a single sample in a study of OX40 agonist ivuxolimab in advanced cancers. Some clones are missing from TCRdb's copy, which holds only in-frame ones; the method was immunoSEQ multiplex PCR. The sample consists of about 80,000 clones, 84% of them appearing once. The source material was CD4+ or CD8+ T cells sorted from blood, sampled in a trial of the OX40 agonist ivuxolimab. The receptors originated from an adult with an advanced solid tumor such as melanoma, head and neck, liver or kidney cancer.

The V call is TRBV28, the J call TRBJ1-1; 7 nucleotides line up with TRBD1. With 6 bases clipped from V and 4 bases from J, the junction kept 20 bases outside the gene matches. CDR1 is MDHEN, CDR2 SYDVKM, per germline. The CDR3 totals 18 residues. The CDR3 is CASRLIWAMSRGVTEAFF. DNA of the CDR3: TGTGCCAGCAGACTTATATGGGCCATGTCCAGGGGGGTCACTGAAGCTTTCTTT.

V and J are TRBV5-4 and TRBJ2-5; D possibly matches TRBD1 or TRBD2 (6 bases each). Germline assignment: CDR1 SGHNT and CDR2 YYREEE (reference sequence). Between the trimmed V and J ends, which lost 0 bases and 6 bases, there was a span of 9 bases. CDR3 size: 13 residues. CDR3 coding DNA: TGTGCCAGCAGCTTGGAAGGGGGGAAGACCCAGTACTTC. This translates into CASSLEGGKTQYF.

CDR3: CASSLLMNTEAFF. The CDR3 DNA is TGTGCCAGCAGCTTATTAATGAACACTGAAGCTTTCTTT. This chain connects TRBV11-2 to TRBJ1-1; unclear D gene. The germline CDR1 and CDR2 sequences are SGHAT and FQNNGV. The CDR3 runs 13 residues. Trimming removed 2 bases at V and 0 bases at J, with 4 bases between.

The chain recombines TRBV27 with TRBJ1-4; 7 nucleotides align to TRBD1. V trimming: 6 bases; J trimming: 5 bases; junction bases outside the gene matches: 6. CDR3 length: 14 amino acids. The germline V gene encodes CDR1 MNHEY and CDR2 SMNVEV (reference sequence). The CDR3 spells CASSHRGPNEKLFF. The CDR3 DNA is TGTGCCAGCAGCCACAGGGGACCGAATGAAAAACTGTTTTTT.

This chain links TRBV19 with TRBJ1-2; a possible D gene is TRBD1 (5 bases). Germline loops: CDR1 LNHDA, CDR2 SQIVND (reference sequence). The CDR3 extends over 13 amino acids. Trimming took off 7 bases at V and 4 bases at J, with 13 bases between the two ends. The CDR3 region is CASTGRLSYGYTF. CDR3 sequence (DNA): TGTGCCAGTACAGGGAGGTTAAGCTATGGCTACACCTTC.

The V and J genes are TRBV2 and TRBJ2-7; 10 bases are a match to TRBD1. Germline CDR1 SNHLY, CDR2 FYNNEI. V lost 7 bases, J lost 6 bases, and 6 bases stayed unmatched. The CDR3 length is 13 residues. As DNA, the CDR3 is TGTGCCAGCATACGGGACAGGGGTTCCGAGCAGTACTTC. This gives the protein CASIRDRGSEQYF.

The V gene is TRBV5-1, the J gene TRBJ1-5; D gene ambiguous. The CDR3 is made up of 14 amino acids. From germline, CDR1 is SGHRS and CDR2 YFSETQ. Trimming removed 0 bases at V and 9 bases at J, with 13 bases between. The CDR3 DNA sequence: TGCGCCAGCAGCTTGGATCCGGGGTCGGCGCCCCAGCATTTT. Its translation is CASSLDPGSAPQHF. The whole variable domain, filled in from reference TRBV5-1 and TRBJ1-5, reads KAGVTQTPRYLIKTRGQQVTLSCSPISGHRSVSWYQQTPGQGLQFLFEYFSETQRNKGNFPGRFSGRQFSNSRSEMNVSTLELGDSALYLCASSLDPGSAPQHFGDGTRLSIL.

The V call is TRBV13, the J call TRBJ2-1, with TRBD1 matching 7 bases. V gave up 5 bases and J gave up 1 base; unmatched junction bases: 5. CDR1 is PRHDT, CDR2 FYEKMQ, per germline (reference sequence). This CDR3 contains 15 residues. The CDR3 region is CASSPGQPSYNEQFF. CDR3 coding DNA: TGTGCCAGCAGCCCGGGACAGCCATCCTACAATGAGCAGTTCTTC.

This sequence joins TRBV10-3 and TRBJ2-1; D is uncertain. The V and J ends lost 1 base and 0 bases respectively, with 7 bases between them. Germline V gives CDR1 ENHRY, CDR2 SYGVKD. The CDR3 covers 15 residues. The CDR3 sequence is CAISELASSYNEQFF. In nucleotides, the CDR3 is TGTGCCATCAGTGAGTTGGCTAGCTCCTACAATGAGCAGTTCTTC.

The J gene is TRBJ2-7, the V gene TRBV7-2; D is unclear. CDR3 length: 14 residues. CDR1 and CDR2 from the germline V gene are SGHTA and FQGNSA. V was clipped by 0 bases and J by 2 bases, with 8 bases between them. CDR3 residues: CASSLAGPTYEQYF. The CDR3 DNA sequence: TGTGCCAGCAGCTTAGCCGGGCCCACCTACGAGCAGTACTTC.

This clone was detected a few times. The chain couples TRBV7-2 to TRBJ2-7; a possible D gene is TRBD1 (6 bases). Germline V CDR1 and CDR2: SGHTA, FQGNSA. The V gene lost 1 base and the J gene lost 3 bases, with 10 bases spanning the gap. This CDR3 comprises 14 residues. The CDR3 sequence: CASSLGPQGYEQYF. Here the CDR3 DNA reads TGTGCCAGCAGCTTAGGCCCACAGGGCTACGAGCAGTACTTC.

The rearrangement joins TRBV19 to TRBJ2-7; possibly TRBD1 for D (6 bases). From germline, CDR1 is LNHDA and CDR2 SQIVND (reference sequence). V shed 9 bases and J shed 3 bases, with 9 bases lying between them. CDR3 length equals 11 residues. The CDR3 bases are TGTGCCAGCACCAGGGGCTACGAGCAGTACTTC. It translates to CASTRGYEQYF.

The chain uses TRBV30 and TRBJ1-3; tentatively, D is TRBD1 (6 bases). V lost 7 bases to trimming and J lost 1 base, with 20 bases between them. This CDR3 region has 16 residues. Germline lookup yields CDR1 GTSNPN and CDR2 SVGIG (reference sequence). The DNA for the CDR3 is TGTGCCTTTTTATCGGCAGGGGCGCAATCTGGAAACACCATATATTTT. Encoded protein: CAFLSAGAQSGNTIYF.

This clone came up a few times. The V call is TRBV5-5, the J call TRBJ1-1; possible D gene TRBD1, 5 bases. The CDR3 spans 14 residues. The V and J ends lost 1 base and 3 bases respectively, with 10 bases between them. CDR1 is SGHKS and CDR2 is YYEKEE in the germline V gene (reference sequence). The CDR3 loop reads CASSLSTGDTEAFF. The CDR3 nucleotides read TGTGCCAGCAGCTTGAGTACGGGGGACACTGAAGCTTTCTTT. The full variable domain, completed using reference TRBV5-5 and TRBJ1-1, is DAGVTQSPTHLIKTRGQQVTLRCSPISGHKSVSWYQQVLGQGPQFIFQYYEKEERGRGNFPDRFSARQFPNYSSELNVNALLLGDSALYLCASSLSTGDTEAFFGQGTRLTVV.

The chain joins TRBV7-9 to TRBJ2-3, with TRBD2 identical over 8 bases. The J segment lost 8 bases and the V segment lost 8 bases, leaving 18 bases of the junction unmatched. The CDR3 runs to 16 residues. The V gene's germline CDR1 is SEHNR and CDR2 FQNEAQ (reference sequence). This chain's CDR3 is CASRPPERGPVVTQYF. In DNA form, the CDR3 reads TGTGCCAGCCGCCCGCCCGAGCGGGGGCCGGTCGTTACGCAGTATTTT.

The chain has TRBV5-1 and TRBJ2-7, with TRBD2 as a possible D gene (5 bases). V lost 5 bases to trimming and J lost 9 bases, with 18 bases between them. This CDR3 comprises 13 residues. Germline lookup yields CDR1 SGHRS and CDR2 YFSETQ. CDR3 protein: CASRGSPTTAQYF. The CDR3 DNA is TGCGCCAGCAGAGGGAGCCCCACAACAGCGCAGTACTTC.

J is TRBJ1-2 and V is TRBV28; TRBD1 is a possible D gene (6 bases). The CDR3 has 13 residues. V shed 6 bases and J shed 8 bases, with 16 bases lying between them. CDR1 and CDR2 (germline): MDHEN, SYDVKM. CDR3 amino acids: CASSLRQDRGYTF. The CDR3 nucleotides are TGTGCCAGCAGCCTTAGACAGGATCGGGGCTACACCTTC.

V gene TRBV19 combines with J gene TRBJ1-5; TRBD1 aligns across 7 bases. Germline CDR1 reads LNHDA; CDR2 reads SQIVND (reference sequence). Germline trimming cut 0 bases from V and 4 bases from J; bases unmatched to any gene: 9. The CDR3 is 17 residues long. As DNA, the CDR3 is TGTGCCAGTAGTATAGAATTTAGGGGGCCAGCTAATCAGCCCCAGCATTTT. This codes for CASSIEFRGPANQPQHF.

In its sample, this clone was seen once. This rearrangement joins TRBV6-4 to TRBJ1-1; a possible D gene is TRBD1 (5 bases). This CDR3 region has 13 residues. V was cut by 7 bases and J by 5 bases, with 14 bases left in between. In germline, CDR1 is MRHNA, CDR2 SNTAGT. The CDR3 DNA reads as TGTGCCAGCAAATTAAATCGACAGACTGAAGCTTTCTTT. Translated, it gives CASKLNRQTEAFF.

The chain carries TRBV18 and TRBJ1-1; 9 nucleotides line up with TRBD1. V lost 4 bases to trimming and J lost 1 base; unmatched junction nucleotides: 4. CDR1 is KGHSH and CDR2 is LQKENI in the germline V gene. This CDR3 has 15 amino acids. In DNA form, the CDR3 reads TGTGCCAGCTCACTCCGGACAGGGGCGAACACTGAAGCTTTCTTT. The encoded protein is CASSLRTGANTEAFF.

The chain recombines TRBV5-1 with TRBJ2-1; possibly TRBD2 for D (6 bases). V lost 4 bases, J lost 4 bases, and 15 bases lay in between. Germline CDR1 is SGHRS and CDR2 is YFSETQ. This CDR3 comprises 15 residues. The CDR3 here is CASSPSGRPYNEQFF. Written as DNA, the CDR3 is TGCGCCAGCAGCCCATCCGGGAGACCTTACAATGAGCAGTTCTTC.

This chain links TRBV9 with TRBJ2-1; D ambiguous. Trimming took off 3 bases at V and 0 bases at J, with 13 bases between the two ends. The germline V gene has CDR1 SGDLS and CDR2 YYNGEE. CDR3 size: 16 residues. In DNA form, the CDR3 reads TGTGCCAGCAGCGGTAGTTTGCGGTACTCCTACAATGAGCAGTTCTTC. It codes for CASSGSLRYSYNEQFF.

The chain employs TRBV27 and TRBJ2-3, with D possibly TRBD1 on 5 matching bases. V was cut by 2 bases and J by 2 bases, with 8 bases left in between. The CDR3 has 14 amino acids. CDR1 is MNHEY and CDR2 is SMNVEV in the germline V gene (reference sequence). CDR3 region: CASSLKGYTDTQYF. CDR3 DNA sequence: TGTGCCAGCAGTTTAAAGGGGTACACAGATACGCAGTATTTT.

This chain connects TRBV18 to TRBJ1-2, with TRBD1 matching over 7 bases. Germline CDR1 is KGHSH and CDR2 is LQKENI. CDR3 length: 15 amino acids. Trimming took 3 bases from V and 8 from J; bases not matched to a gene: 12. This CDR3 reads CASSPPSTGVGGYTF. CDR3 sequence (DNA): TGTGCCAGCTCACCCCCCTCAACAGGGGTGGGGGGCTACACCTTC.

This clone appeared a single time. This chain joins TRBV7-7 and TRBJ2-1; possibly TRBD1 or TRBD2 for D (5 bases each). The V and J ends lost 5 bases and 9 bases respectively, with 14 bases between them. CDR1 and CDR2 from the germline V gene are SSHAT and FNYEAQ (reference sequence). The CDR3 has 13 amino acids. CDR3 sequence: CASSLGELTEQFF. CDR3 coding DNA: TGTGCCAGCAGCCTGGGGGAGCTTACTGAGCAGTTCTTC.

The rearrangement joins TRBV5-1 to TRBJ2-5; TRBD1 aligns across 9 bases. CDR3 size: 13 residues. Germline lookup yields CDR1 SGHRS and CDR2 YFSETQ. Trimming took 3 bases from V and 4 from J; bases not matched to a gene: 1. CDR3 in amino acids: CASSSTGGETQYF. The CDR3 DNA is TGCGCCAGCAGCTCGACAGGGGGAGAGACCCAGTACTTC.

CDR3 sequence (DNA): TGTGCCAGCAGCTTGGATGGGACAGGGTTATCCTACGAGCAGTACTTC. It yields the protein CASSLDGTGLSYEQYF. The rearrangement joins TRBV5-5 to TRBJ2-7, with TRBD1 matching 9 bases. Looked up from germline, CDR1 is SGHKS and CDR2 is YYEKEE (reference sequence). V lost 0 bases, J lost 1 base, and 5 bases stayed unmatched. CDR3 length equals 16 residues. Drawing the rest from reference TRBV5-5 and TRBJ2-7, the complete variable domain is DAGVTQSPTHLIKTRGQQVTLRCSPISGHKSVSWYQQVLGQGPQFIFQYYEKEERGRGNFPDRFSARQFPNYSSELNVNALLLGDSALYLCASSLDGTGLSYEQYFGPGTRLTVT.

A few counts support this clone. CDR3 loop: CASSLGGDSEAFF. Written as DNA, the CDR3 is TGTGCCAGTAGTCTTGGAGGGGATTCGGAAGCTTTCTTT. The chain combines TRBV19 with TRBJ1-1; a weak D match, TRBD1 (5 bases). The germline gives CDR1 LNHDA, CDR2 SQIVND (reference sequence). The length of the CDR3 is 13 residues. V lost 5 bases, J lost 8 bases, and 15 bases lay in between.

The chain has TRBV5-1 and TRBJ1-2; D gene unclear. This CDR3 region has 13 residues. In germline, CDR1 is SGHRS, CDR2 YFSETQ. V shed 4 bases and J shed 7 bases, with 14 bases lying between them. The CDR3 sequence is CASSATVGSGYTF. CDR3 bases: TGCGCCAGCAGCGCGACCGTGGGCAGTGGCTACACCTTC.

The V call is TRBV2, the J call TRBJ2-5; maybe TRBD1 (6 bases). CDR1 is SNHLY, CDR2 FYNNEI, per germline. The CDR3 runs to 15 residues. Trimming removed 2 bases from V and 1 base from J, with 11 bases in between. The CDR3 here is CASSEYRQAQETQYF. CDR3 bases: TGTGCCAGCAGTGAATACCGACAGGCCCAAGAGACCCAGTACTTC.